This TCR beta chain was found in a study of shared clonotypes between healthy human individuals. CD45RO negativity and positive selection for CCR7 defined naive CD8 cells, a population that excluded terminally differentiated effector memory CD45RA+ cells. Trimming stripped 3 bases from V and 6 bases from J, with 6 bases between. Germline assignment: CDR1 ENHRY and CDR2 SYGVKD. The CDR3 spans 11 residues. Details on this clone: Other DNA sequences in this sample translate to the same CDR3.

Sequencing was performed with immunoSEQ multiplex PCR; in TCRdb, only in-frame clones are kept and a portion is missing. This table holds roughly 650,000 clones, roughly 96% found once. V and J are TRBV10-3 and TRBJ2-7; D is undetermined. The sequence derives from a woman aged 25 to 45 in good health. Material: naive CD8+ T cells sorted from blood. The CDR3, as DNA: TGTGCCATCAGTGAATCGCGCGAGCAGTACTTC. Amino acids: CAISESREQYF.